This T cell receptor (beta chain) is from a study of blood T cell repertoires in COVID-19. Study at large: The United States, Italy and Spain provided the acute and convalescent COVID-19 samples. PBMCs, B-cell-depleted T cells, or T cells provided the cDNA or gDNA that made up the material.

Germline V gene lookup returns CDR1 SGDLS and CDR2 YYNGEE. V was pared by 0 bases and J by 2 bases, with 9 bases between. This CDR3 has 15 residues. In the authors' workflow: Counts of nucleated cells, estimated from reference gene primer amplification, were obtained. The method was immunoSEQ multiplex PCR; TCRdb's version includes in-frame clones alone and lacks a portion of them. The D gene and trimming were derived from the DNA, and the V and J assignments and clone size from that table. This table has roughly 260,000 clones, approximately 90% appearing once. This sequence originates from a woman aged 45 to 65 who had recovered from COVID-19. Material for sequencing was peripheral blood. This chain joins TRBV9 and TRBJ1-3, with a weak D call TRBD1 (5 bases). The CDR3 is CASSVAGVTGNTIYF. The DNA of the CDR3 is TGTGCCAGCAGCGTAGCGGGGGTGACTGGAAACACCATATATTTT.